The clone carrying this T cell receptor (beta chain) was seen only a few times. What it binds is unknown. The ends lost 4 bases at V and 6 bases at J; junction bases unmatched: 5. The CDR3 runs to 15 residues. The germline V gene has CDR1 SGHTA and CDR2 FQGNSA. The authors prepared the TCRbeta library with unique molecular identifiers. TCRdb processed the PCR reads anew with MiXCR; each CDR3 protein has one entry. The repertoire holds about 460,000 distinct CDR3 sequences, 9.5% to 12% seen once, with 14% in the top ten. These data originate in a study of T-cell reconstitution after alpha-beta-depleted transplantation in children. Study-wide results and limits: TCRbeta diversity was high at day 60 in some patients (a result of surviving recipient T cells and thymic progenitors). At around two months after transplant, the alpha-beta T cells were reportedly derived from several hundred expanded clones that came from non-depleted graft cells. Newly generated T cells supplied most T-cell counts and diversity one year post-transplant.

This chain joins TRBV7-2 and TRBJ2-7; 14 nucleotides match TRBD2. The source of this sequence is a female patient aged 2-9 years who had a stem cell transplant for aplastic anemia, so the T cells may come from the graft donor. The material sequenced was PBMCs, mostly from graft donor cells, taken 180 days after TCRalphabeta/CD19-depleted stem cell transplant. The CDR3 sequence is CASSSTSGRAIEQYF. For the CDR3, the DNA is TGTGCCAGCAGCTCGACTAGCGGGAGGGCCATCGAGCAGTACTTC.